The clone carrying this T cell receptor (beta chain) was recorded at least ten times. The record originates from a study of T cells in Graves' hyperthyroidism and ophthalmopathy. With V trimmed by 5 bases and J by 4 bases, 6 bases remained unmatched. The CDR3 totals 15 residues. Germline assignment: CDR1 SGHAT and CDR2 FQNNGV. TCR beta CDR3 regions were amplified from RNA transcripts. The TCR CDR3 was amplified in a first-round RT-PCR using the HTBI primer set. TCRdb processed the multiplex PCR reads anew with MiXCR; each CDR3 protein has one entry. This sample carries 300,000 to 400,000 distinct CDR3 sequences, 15% to 20% of them seen once, and the ten largest clones take roughly 49%.

The sequence derives from a woman aged 45 to 65 with Graves' hyperthyroidism. J is TRBJ1-3 and V is TRBV11-2; 9 bases map to TRBD1. Sequenced sample: blood. CDR3 in DNA: TGTGCCAGCAGCGAGACCGGGACAGGGGGAAACACCATATATTTT. Its protein product is CASSETGTGGNTIYF.